This TCR beta chain was found in a study of T cells in Graves' hyperthyroidism and ophthalmopathy. Across the whole study: Sampling of peripheral blood happened at initial diagnosis, prior to any treatment.

Hyperthyroidism in the patients, aged 18 to 65, was newly diagnosed and under 2 months in duration. Out of approximately 9.9 ml of fresh peripheral blood came the PBMCs. As to this clonotype: Its antigen is unknown.

Whole-study results and caveats: Ophthalmopathy and stable hyperthyroidism were told apart by a 13 V-J model.

RNA transcripts gave rise to amplified TCR beta CDR3 regions. The primer set for the first-round RT-PCR of the TCR CDR3 was HTBI. TCRdb independently ran MiXCR on the multiplex PCR reads; one entry per CDR3 protein. The data hold about 180,000 distinct CDR3 sequences, with about 9.4% observed a single time. The receptor comes from a woman under 30 with Graves' hyperthyroidism that later progressed to Graves' ophthalmopathy. The sequencing sample was made of blood.

The CDR3 nucleotides are TGCAGTGCGGCCACAAGAGCGGTACGTGATACGCAGTATTTT. Its protein product is CSAATRAVRDTQYF. The rearrangement joins TRBV20-1 to TRBJ2-3; weak D call: TRBD2 (5 bases). Trimming took 6 bases from V and 6 from J, leaving 19 bases between them. Germline V lookup: CDR1 DFQATT, CDR2 SNEGSKA (reference sequence). The CDR3 is 14 amino acids.